The next 7 T cell receptor beta chains were all read from a single sample in a study of human T cells and chemical hapten exposure. Each CDR3 protein gets one entry after TCRdb re-called the RACE reads with MiXCR. The sample contains 55,000 to 75,000 distinct CDR3 sequences, approximately 6.1% of which appear only once. This sample's time point: healthy volunteer bleed at 6 weeks. Blood, whole and unfractionated, served as the source for total RNA extraction. Sequencing was carried out using whole blood. The receptors were gathered from a female donor in good health. Some clones in this sample may be carry-over from other donors' samples.

This clonotype was counted a few times. This sequence joins TRBV6-2 or TRBV6-3 and TRBJ2-3, with D unclear. Germline V gives CDR1 MNHEY, CDR2 SVGEGT. Trimming left V 2 bases short and J 4 bases short, with 4 bases between. The CDR3 totals 12 residues. CDR3 in amino acids: CASSYASDTQYF. The CDR3 nucleotides are TGTGCCAGCAGTTACGCTTCAGATACGCAGTATTTT.

This CDR3 is CASSADRNNEQFF. CDR3 sequence (DNA): TGCGCCAGCAGCGCGGACAGGAACAATGAGCAGTTCTTC. This chain links TRBV5-1 with TRBJ2-1; TRBD1 agrees at 7 bases. The J segment lost 5 bases and the V segment lost 4 bases, leaving 3 bases of the junction unmatched. From germline, CDR1 is SGHRS and CDR2 YFSETQ. The CDR3 runs to 13 residues.

The chain has TRBV20-1 and TRBJ1-1, with D possibly being TRBD1 (5 bases). The CDR3 totals 13 residues. Germline assignment: CDR1 DFQATT and CDR2 SNEGSKA (reference sequence). V lost 6 bases and J 1 base, leaving 12 bases between the germline ends. Written as DNA, the CDR3 is TGCAGTGCCAAGACAGACCCGAACACTGAAGCTTTCTTT. This codes for CSAKTDPNTEAFF.

This clonotype was detected many times. The chain employs TRBV6-6 and TRBJ2-5; TRBD1 matches at 7 bases. CDR1 is MNHNY, CDR2 SVGAGI, per germline (reference sequence). This CDR3 contains 13 residues. V dropped 7 bases and J dropped 5; count of bases not matched to a gene: 7. The CDR3 sequence: CASKGPGGETQYF. CDR3 DNA: TGTGCCAGCAAAGGACCAGGGGGTGAGACCCAGTACTTC.

This clonotype was picked up a small number of times. The chain is built from TRBV29-1 and TRBJ2-1; TRBD2 matches at 11 bases. This CDR3 spans 14 amino acids. In germline, CDR1 is SQVTM, CDR2 ANQGSEA. The trim removed 6 bases at V and 8 bases at J, leaving 9 bases unmatched. The CDR3, as DNA: TGCAGCGTCCTTAGCGGGAGGGCCGGGTATGAGCAGTTCTTC. Amino acids: CSVLSGRAGYEQFF.

The rearrangement uses TRBV2 and TRBJ2-5, with TRBD1 as a possible D gene (5 bases). V lost 8 bases, J lost 5 bases, and 15 bases lay in between. The CDR3 loop spans 13 amino acids. Germline values: CDR1 SNHLY, CDR2 FYNNEI. The DNA for the CDR3 is TGTGCCAGCCACCCGAGCAGGGTGGAGACCCAGTACTTC. Translation gives CASHPSRVETQYF.

The rearrangement links TRBV2 to TRBJ2-1; D is tentatively TRBD1 or TRBD2 (5 bases each). This CDR3 contains 16 residues. Looked up from germline, CDR1 is SNHLY and CDR2 is FYNNEI. Trimming removed 3 bases from V and 7 bases from J, with 19 bases in between. The CDR3 reads CASSERGRERWNEQFF. The CDR3 DNA is TGTGCCAGCAGTGAGAGGGGACGGGAAAGGTGGAATGAGCAGTTCTTC.